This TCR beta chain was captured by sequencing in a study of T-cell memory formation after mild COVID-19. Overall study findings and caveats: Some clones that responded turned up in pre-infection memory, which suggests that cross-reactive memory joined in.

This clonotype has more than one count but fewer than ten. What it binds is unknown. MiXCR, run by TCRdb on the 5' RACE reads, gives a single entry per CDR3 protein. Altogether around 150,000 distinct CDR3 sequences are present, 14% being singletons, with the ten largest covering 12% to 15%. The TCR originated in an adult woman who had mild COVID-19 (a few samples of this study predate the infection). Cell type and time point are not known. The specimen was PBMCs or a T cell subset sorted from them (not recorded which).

The CDR3 loop is CASSPSTRQYEQYF. CDR3 coding DNA: TGTGCCAGCAGCCCCTCGACCAGACAGTACGAGCAGTACTTC. The V gene is TRBV7-9, the J gene TRBJ2-7, with a tentative D call TRBD1 (5 bases). In germline, CDR1 is SEHNR, CDR2 FQNEAQ (reference sequence). CDR3 size: 14 residues. Trimming shortened V by 5 bases and J by 4 bases, and 15 bases separated the two germline ends. Full variable domain (outside the CDR3, taken from reference TRBV7-9 and TRBJ2-7): DTGVSQNPRHKITKRGQNVTFRCDPISEHNRLYWYRQTLGQGPEFLTYFQNEAQLEKSRLLSDRFSAERPKGSFSTLEIQRTEQGDSAMYLCASSPSTRQYEQYFGPGTRLTVT.